This T cell receptor (beta chain) was sequenced during a study of T-cell memory formation after mild COVID-19. The study, taken as a whole, reports: Cross-reactive memory seemingly joined, as some responding clones were found in pre-infection memory.

Sample barcodes and UMIs were carried by the TCR alpha and TCR beta cDNA libraries that 5'RACE generated with constant-segment primers. TCRdb called the 5' RACE reads again in MiXCR, with one record for every CDR3 protein. The sample consists of over 130,000 distinct CDR3 sequences, around 15% of them appearing once. Only a few counts were recorded for this clonotype. Its antigen is still unknown. Sequenced input: PBMCs or a T cell subset sorted from them (not recorded which). The sequence was obtained from an adult woman who had mild COVID-19 (a few samples of this study predate the infection). Cell type and time point are not known.

This CDR3 is CASSLVRTSYEQYF. CDR3 in DNA: TGTGCCAGCAGCTTAGTCCGGACTTCCTACGAGCAGTACTTC. This chain connects TRBV7-8 to TRBJ2-7, with D tentatively TRBD2 (5 bases). The germline gives CDR1 SGHVS, CDR2 FQNEAQ. V dropped 1 base and J dropped 1 base, with 8 bases sitting between them. The CDR3 is 14 amino acids.